The 17 T cell receptor beta chains presented below share a single source sample, sequenced in a study of T cells in localized non-small cell lung cancer. Assay: immunoSEQ multiplex PCR; the TCRdb copy retains only in-frame clones and omits some. There are fewer than 30,000 clones in the sample; 90% occur only once, and about 1.1% lies in the top ten. The sample consisted of peripheral blood, taken before any cancer treatment. These TCRs come from a woman aged 40-69 years with stage I lung adenocarcinoma.

This chain connects TRBV5-1 to TRBJ2-2, with D tentatively TRBD1 (6 bases). Germline CDR1 SGHRS, CDR2 YFSETQ. The CDR3 is 15 amino acids. Between the trimmed V and J ends, which lost 3 bases and 7 bases, there was a span of 16 bases. The CDR3 sequence is CASSSEGAGDGELFF. The CDR3 coding sequence is TGCGCCAGCAGCTCGGAAGGGGCAGGGGACGGGGAGCTGTTTTTT. Looking up the rest from reference TRBV5-1 and TRBJ2-2 gives the full variable domain: KAGVTQTPRYLIKTRGQQVTLSCSPISGHRSVSWYQQTPGQGLQFLFEYFSETQRNKGNFPGRFSGRQFSNSRSEMNVSTLELGDSALYLCASSSEGAGDGELFFGEGSRLTVL.

J is TRBJ1-1 and V is TRBV19; tentatively, D is TRBD1 (5 bases). This CDR3 comprises 11 residues. The germline V and J ends were trimmed by 6 bases and 8 bases, with 10 bases remaining between them. From germline, CDR1 is LNHDA and CDR2 SQIVND (reference sequence). The CDR3 protein is CASSDSFEAFF. The CDR3 coding sequence is TGTGCCAGTAGCGACAGCTTCGAAGCTTTCTTT.

The chain links TRBV5-4 to TRBJ2-2; 7 positions match TRBD2. This CDR3 region has 16 residues. From germline, CDR1 is SGHNT and CDR2 YYREEE (reference sequence). Losses at the gene ends were 4 bases for V and 5 bases for J; bases not matched to a gene: 11. The CDR3, as DNA: TGTGCCAGCAGCCACCCTGGGGAGGGGCGAACCGGGGAGCTGTTTTTT. Its protein is CASSHPGEGRTGELFF.

This clone was picked up one time. The chain combines TRBV7-2 with TRBJ2-5; D possibly matches TRBD1 or TRBD2 (5 bases each). The germline V and J ends were trimmed by 2 bases and 2 bases, with 15 bases remaining between them. Germline assignment: CDR1 SGHTA and CDR2 FQGNSA. The CDR3 sequence is 16 residues long. CDR3 nucleotide sequence: TGTGCCAGCAGCTTACAGCCGGGACGGATTCAAGAGACCCAGTACTTC. It translates to CASSLQPGRIQETQYF.

This chain joins TRBV25-1 and TRBJ2-3; 9 positions match TRBD2. V gave up 4 bases and J gave up 4 bases; unmatched junction bases: 15. The germline CDR1 and CDR2 sequences are MGHDK and SYGVNS. The CDR3 extends over 18 amino acids. CDR3 region: CASSGSLRGLAGADTQYF. The CDR3 nucleotides are TGTGCCAGCAGTGGATCGCTCCGGGGACTAGCTGGTGCAGATACGCAGTATTTT.

The rearrangement links TRBV9 to TRBJ2-1; 16 bases agree with TRBD2. The CDR3 contains 17 residues. Trimming cost V 4 bases and J 5 bases; bases outside gene matches: 6. Germline-derived CDR1 and CDR2 are SGDLS and YYNGEE. The CDR3 loop is CASSPGLAGGRNNEQFF. The CDR3 DNA sequence: TGTGCCAGCAGCCCGGGACTAGCGGGGGGGCGAAACAATGAGCAGTTCTTC.

The rearrangement links TRBV2 to TRBJ2-7; D unclear. The V and J ends lost 8 bases and 2 bases respectively, with 10 bases between them. The CDR3 extends over 12 amino acids. CDR1 is SNHLY, CDR2 FYNNEI, per germline. The CDR3 here is CASSTDTYEQYF. In DNA form, the CDR3 reads TGTGCCAGCTCAACAGATACCTACGAGCAGTACTTC.

CDR3 sequence reads: CASSVVTGGDTQYF. The DNA for the CDR3 is TGTGCCAGCAGCGTAGTGACAGGGGGCGATACGCAGTATTTT. J is TRBJ2-3 and V is TRBV9; TRBD1 agrees at 10 bases. This CDR3 is built from 14 residues. V dropped 0 bases and J dropped 6; count of bases not matched to a gene: 1. CDR1 is SGDLS, CDR2 YYNGEE, per germline. Combining the CDR3 with reference TRBV9 and TRBJ2-3 gives the whole variable domain DSGVTQTPKHLITATGQRVTLRCSPRSGDLSVYWYQQSLDQGLQFLIQYYNGEERAKGNILERFSAQQFPDLHSELNLSSLELGDSALYFCASSVVTGGDTQYFGPGTRLTVL.

The gene calls are TRBV11-3 and TRBJ2-5, with D perhaps being TRBD1 or TRBD2 (5 bases each). V lost 5 bases to trimming and J lost 5 bases, with 15 bases between them. The CDR3 contains 14 residues. The V gene's germline CDR1 is SGHNT and CDR2 YENEEA. DNA for the CDR3: TGTGCCAGCAGCCCAAGGGACCTCCAGGAGACCCAGTACTTC. Encoded protein: CASSPRDLQETQYF.

This clone has only one observation. The chain carries TRBV10-2 and TRBJ1-6, with a tentative D call TRBD1 (5 bases). The CDR3 is 14 residues long. Per the germline V gene, CDR1 is WSHSY and CDR2 is SAAADI. The germline V and J ends were trimmed by 2 bases and 7 bases, with 9 bases remaining between them. The CDR3 loop reads CASSERKGNSPLHF. As DNA, the CDR3 is TGCGCCAGCAGTGAGAGGAAGGGGAATTCACCCCTCCACTTT.

CDR3 in DNA: TGTGCCAGCAGCTTCTCCGACAGGGACAATGAGCAGTTCTTC. This gives the protein CASSFSDRDNEQFF. The chain uses TRBV7-9 and TRBJ2-1; TRBD1 agrees at 7 bases. Germline V lookup: CDR1 SEHNR, CDR2 FQNEAQ (reference sequence). The CDR3 sequence is 14 residues long. With 3 bases clipped from V and 5 bases from J, the junction kept 4 bases outside the gene matches.

The chain is built from TRBV9 and TRBJ2-1, with 14 bases identical to TRBD2. Germline V CDR1 and CDR2: SGDLS, YYNGEE. V dropped 5 bases and J dropped 4; count of bases not matched to a gene: 8. The CDR3 runs to 17 residues. CDR3 nucleotides: TGTGCCAGCAGACCGACTAGCGGGAGGGAGAGGTACAATGAGCAGTTCTTC. Protein product: CASRPTSGRERYNEQFF. Full variable domain (missing parts from reference TRBV9 and TRBJ2-1): DSGVTQTPKHLITATGQRVTLRCSPRSGDLSVYWYQQSLDQGLQFLIQYYNGEERAKGNILERFSAQQFPDLHSELNLSSLELGDSALYFCASRPTSGRERYNEQFFGPGTRLTVL.

The chain is built from TRBV6-6 and TRBJ2-1; TRBD2 agrees at 8 bases. Germline CDR1 MNHNY, CDR2 SVGAGI (reference sequence). V was pared by 6 bases and J by 1 base, with 5 bases of the junction left unmatched. This CDR3 has 15 residues. Written as DNA, the CDR3 is TGTGCCAGCAGGAGACTAGCGAATTCCTACAATGAGCAGTTCTTC. It specifies CASRRLANSYNEQFF.

V is TRBV30 and J is TRBJ2-5, with D possibly matching TRBD2 (6 bases). V gave up 4 bases and J gave up 7 bases, with 16 bases separating them. The germline gives CDR1 GTSNPN, CDR2 SVGIG (reference sequence). The CDR3 has 13 residues. The CDR3 DNA reads TGTGCCTGGACAATCGGGAGCCTGGGGACCCAGTACTTC. As protein: CAWTIGSLGTQYF.

CDR3 in amino acids: CASSPGRTFYGYTF. The DNA of the CDR3 is TGTGCCAGCAGCCCGGGACGGACTTTCTATGGCTACACCTTC. The chain carries TRBV5-4 and TRBJ1-2; perhaps TRBD1 as D (5 bases). Trimming removed 4 bases from V and 4 bases from J, with 14 bases in between. Per the germline V gene, CDR1 is SGHNT and CDR2 is YYREEE (reference sequence). The CDR3 extends over 14 amino acids.

This sequence joins TRBV2 and TRBJ2-7, with D unclear. The CDR3 has 12 residues. V was shortened by 8 bases and J by 2 bases, with 10 bases between the two germline ends. CDR1 SNHLY and CDR2 FYNNEI come from the germline V gene. CDR3 coding DNA: TGTGCCAGCGGGAAGAGAACCTACGAGCAGTACTTC. Translation gives CASGKRTYEQYF.

In its sample, this clone was seen once. V and J are TRBV18 and TRBJ2-3; 13 nucleotides agree with TRBD2. The ends lost 3 bases at V and 6 bases at J; junction bases unmatched: 0. This CDR3 has 14 residues. Germline values: CDR1 KGHSH, CDR2 LQKENI. For the CDR3, the DNA is TGTGCCAGCTCACCGGGACTAGCGGGGGATACGCAGTATTTT. Encoded protein: CASSPGLAGDTQYF.